This T cell receptor beta chain was sequenced during a study of PD-1 blockade in classical Hodgkin lymphoma. Findings of the study overall: CD4+ TCR diversity, unlike CD8+, climbed significantly by C4D1. It was reported that newly diagnosed patients had less baseline TCR diversity than healthy donors. Diversity similar to that of newly diagnosed patients was seen at baseline in complete responders.

Specified time point: cycle 4 day 1 (C4D1), after 6 weeks of nivolumab. Brentuximab vedotin exposure varied, and every patient relapsed after autologous stem cell transplantation. Assay: immunoSEQ multiplex PCR; the TCRdb copy retains only in-frame clones and omits some. The sample lists tens of thousands of clones; approximately 78% were seen once. Concerning this clone itself: Its specificity is not known.

The trim removed 5 bases at V and 6 bases at J, leaving 13 bases unmatched. The germline gives CDR1 SEHNR, CDR2 FQNEAQ (reference sequence). The CDR3 loop spans 15 amino acids. Sequencing was performed on peripheral blood mononuclear cells (PBMCs), taken before the fourth cycle of nivolumab. The TCR originated in a human donor with classical Hodgkin lymphoma. This chain joins TRBV7-9 and TRBJ2-7, with 7 positions matching TRBD1. The CDR3 bases are TGTGCCAGCAGCATGGTACAGGGGTCGCAGGGCGAGCAGTACTTC. This encodes CASSMVQGSQGEQYF.